What follows are 28 T cell receptor beta chains derived from one specimen sequenced in a study of T-cell memory formation after mild COVID-19. TCRdb re-called the 5' RACE reads through MiXCR, storing one row per CDR3 protein. The repertoire has about 430,000 distinct CDR3 sequences, 24% of them found once; the top ten carry about 8.7%. Sequenced sample: PBMCs or a T cell subset sorted from them (not recorded which). All receptors derive from an adult woman who had mild COVID-19 (a few samples of this study predate the infection). Cell type and time point are not known.

This clonotype was seen only a few times. The chain combines TRBV14 with TRBJ2-7; possibly TRBD1 or TRBD2 for D (5 bases each). Trimming shortened V by 6 bases and J by 6 bases, and 15 bases separated the two germline ends. Germline V lookup: CDR1 SGHDN, CDR2 FVKESK. CDR3 size: 13 residues. The CDR3, as DNA: TGTGCCAGCAGTTGGGGCTCCGGAGGCGAGCAGTACTTC. Translating gives CASSWGSGGEQYF.

This clonotype was detected only a few times. The chain employs TRBV9 and TRBJ2-6, with D perhaps matching TRBD2 (6 bases). The V gene lost 4 bases and the J gene lost 0 bases, with 8 bases spanning the gap. The CDR3 contains 15 residues. Looked up from germline, CDR1 is SGDLS and CDR2 is YYNGEE. The CDR3 DNA reads as TGTGCCAGCAGCCACGGGGGCTCTGGGGCCAACGTCCTGACTTTC. This sequence encodes CASSHGGSGANVLTF.

The chain carries TRBV23-1 and TRBJ2-7, with unresolved D. TRBV23-1 is sorted into the ORF group, with uncertain function. The CDR3 consists of 15 residues. Trimming shortened V by 7 bases and J by 3 bases, and 19 bases separated the two germline ends. The CDR3 region is CASTLLAGPSYEQYF. The CDR3 coding sequence is TGCGCCAGCACGCTATTAGCCGGGCCTAGCTACGAGCAGTACTTC.

This clonotype showed up just a few times. The V and J genes are TRBV12-3 or TRBV12-4 and TRBJ2-7; no clear D. V shed 4 bases and J shed 3 bases, with 7 bases lying between them. This CDR3 is 12 amino acids long. In DNA, the CDR3 is TGTGCCAGCAGTTCCCTAGACTACGAGCAGTACTTC. It encodes CASSSLDYEQYF.

V and J are TRBV18 and TRBJ1-2; a weak D match, TRBD1 (5 bases). The CDR3 is 15 amino acids. From germline, CDR1 is KGHSH and CDR2 LQKENI. Trimming left V 0 bases short and J 4 bases short, with 12 bases between. The CDR3 nucleotides read TGTGCCAGCTCACCACCGGGACCAGAAGGCTATGGCTACACCTTC. It is translated as CASSPPGPEGYGYTF.

The rearrangement links TRBV9 to TRBJ1-2; 7 positions agree with TRBD1. Germline lookup yields CDR1 SGDLS and CDR2 YYNGEE. The CDR3 totals 15 residues. The V and J ends lost 3 bases and 5 bases, in that order; junction bases with no gene match: 10. The CDR3 region is CASSGRQGLEYGYTF. In nucleotides, the CDR3 is TGTGCCAGCAGCGGACGACAGGGATTAGAGTATGGCTACACCTTC.

In its sample, this clonotype was seen a few times. The chain recombines TRBV24-1 with TRBJ1-2; no clear D gene. The V gene lost 3 bases and the J gene lost 4 bases, with 14 bases spanning the gap. The germline CDR1 and CDR2 sequences are KGHDR and SFDVKD. The CDR3 sequence is 15 residues long. CDR3 region: CATSDPQKPFYGYTF. The CDR3 DNA sequence: TGTGCCACCAGTGATCCCCAGAAGCCCTTCTATGGCTACACCTTC.

This clonotype was recorded a few times. The rearrangement uses TRBV12-3 or TRBV12-4 and TRBJ2-1, with 11 bases identical to TRBD2. Trimming took 5 bases from V and 8 from J; bases not matched to a gene: 5. The CDR3 has 14 amino acids. CDR3 nucleotide sequence: TGTGCCAGCAGTCAGGGACTAGCGGTCGATGAGCAGTTCTTC. As protein: CASSQGLAVDEQFF.

This clonotype has at least ten counts. The CDR3 protein is CASSLGLAEQETQYF. The CDR3 DNA sequence: TGTGCCAGCAGTCTCGGACTAGCGGAACAAGAGACCCAGTACTTC. The chain uses TRBV6-5 and TRBJ2-5; 10 bases line up with TRBD2. The length of the CDR3 is 15 residues. Trimming at V came to 5 bases and at J to 2 bases, leaving 5 bases not matched to a gene. Germline V gives CDR1 MNHEY, CDR2 SVGAGI.

This clonotype was seen only a few times. The chain employs TRBV12-3 or TRBV12-4 and TRBJ1-1, with D possibly being TRBD1 (5 bases). V lost 7 bases, J lost 4 bases, and 13 bases lay in between. The CDR3 extends over 13 amino acids. The CDR3, as DNA: TGTGCCAGCATGAGATGGGGGGGCACTGAAGCTTTCTTT. Its protein product is CASMRWGGTEAFF.

This chain connects TRBV5-1 to TRBJ2-7; 14 nucleotides agree with TRBD2. Germline V CDR1 and CDR2: SGHRS, YFSETQ. The CDR3 contains 14 residues. Trimming took 4 bases from V and 5 from J; bases not matched to a gene: 2. The CDR3 reads CASSPGLAGDEQYF. In nucleotides, the CDR3 is TGCGCCAGCAGCCCGGGACTAGCGGGGGACGAGCAGTACTTC.

This chain joins TRBV27 and TRBJ2-7; D not certain. The germline V gene has CDR1 MNHEY and CDR2 SMNVEV (reference sequence). The CDR3 is 14 amino acids. Trimming took 2 bases from V and 0 from J, leaving 8 bases between them. CDR3 bases: TGTGCCAGCAGTTTAACCCTCCCCTCCTACGAGCAGTACTTC. Residues: CASSLTLPSYEQYF.

There are a few counts of this clonotype. The V call is TRBV7-3, the J call TRBJ1-1, with TRBD1 identical over 8 bases. Germline V CDR1 and CDR2: SGHTA, FQGTGA. This CDR3 has 15 residues. V lost 4 bases, J lost 1 base, and 5 bases stayed unmatched. The CDR3 sequence is CASSSGQGPNTEAFF. CDR3 nucleotide sequence: TGTGCCAGCAGCTCCGGACAGGGCCCGAACACTGAAGCTTTCTTT.

This clonotype was counted a few times. V gene TRBV27 combines with J gene TRBJ2-2; unclear D gene. From germline, CDR1 is MNHEY and CDR2 SMNVEV (reference sequence). The CDR3 covers 13 residues. Between the trimmed V and J ends, which lost 3 bases and 6 bases, there was a span of 8 bases. This CDR3 reads CASSFWASGELFF. CDR3 DNA sequence: TGTGCCAGCAGTTTTTGGGCGTCCGGGGAGCTGTTTTTT.

As for this clonotype: At one boundary the junction diverges from the germline segment, which might be a read error. The rearrangement links TRBV15 to TRBJ2-4, with TRBD1 as a possible D gene (7 bases). The CDR3 has 15 residues. Germline CDR1 and CDR2: LNHNV and YYDKDF (reference sequence). CDR3 sequence: CATSREDEGGGESCF. The CDR3 DNA reads TGTGCCACCAGCAGAGAGGACGAAGGAGGGGGCGAAAGTTGCTTC.

The chain employs TRBV4-2 and TRBJ2-3; 8 nucleotides agree with TRBD2. Germline CDR1 and CDR2: LGHNA and YNFKEQ. The CDR3 length is 16 residues. With V trimmed by 3 bases and J by 7 bases, 12 bases remained unmatched. The CDR3 nucleotides are TGTGCCAGCAGCCAGATCGGGGGGGATCCCCCATATACGCAGTATTTT. Translating it yields CASSQIGGDPPYTQYF.

Here the CDR3 reads CASGRPGANEKLFF. CDR3 sequence (DNA): TGTGCCAGCGGTCGGCCAGGGGCTAATGAAAAACTGTTTTTT. This chain connects TRBV2 to TRBJ1-4; tentatively, D is TRBD1 (6 bases). Per the germline V gene, CDR1 is SNHLY and CDR2 is FYNNEI. V was trimmed by 8 bases and J by 3 bases, leaving 13 bases between them. CDR3 length: 14 residues.

In this sample, this clonotype turned up a few times. J is TRBJ2-1 and V is TRBV18; D possibly matches TRBD1 or TRBD2 (5 bases each). There are 14 residues in the CDR3. Between the trimmed V and J ends, which lost 0 bases and 9 bases, there was a span of 12 bases. The germline V gene has CDR1 KGHSH and CDR2 LQKENI. The CDR3 sequence is CASSPPTGRGEQFF. The CDR3 DNA follows: TGTGCCAGCTCACCACCGACGGGAAGGGGTGAGCAGTTCTTC.

At least ten counts were recorded for this clonotype. This rearrangement joins TRBV5-4 to TRBJ2-5; 11 bases line up with TRBD1. V lost 0 bases and J lost 7; bases outside the gene matches: 2. The germline gives CDR1 SGHNT, CDR2 YYREEE (reference sequence). The CDR3 loop spans 14 amino acids. The CDR3 nucleotides are TGTGCCAGCAGCTTGGCAGGGACAGGGGGGACCCAGTACTTC. Encoded protein: CASSLAGTGGTQYF.

This CDR3 is CASSLGLAGGVQYF. The DNA of the CDR3 is TGTGCCAGCAGCTTGGGCCTCGCGGGAGGGGTGCAGTACTTC. This rearrangement joins TRBV5-6 to TRBJ2-7; 9 bases line up with TRBD2. Germline V lookup: CDR1 SGHDT, CDR2 YYEEEE. V lost 0 bases to trimming and J lost 9 bases; unmatched junction nucleotides: 7. This CDR3 comprises 14 residues. Combining the CDR3 with reference TRBV5-6 and TRBJ2-7 gives the whole variable domain DAGVTQSPTHLIKTRGQQVTLRCSPKSGHDTVSWYQQALGQGPQFIFQYYEEEERQRGNFPDRFSGHQFPNYSSELNVNALLLGDSALYLCASSLGLAGGVQYFGPGTRLTVT.

This clonotype was detected only a few times. V gene TRBV7-6 combines with J gene TRBJ1-1; 7 bases align to TRBD1. Trimming cost V 1 base and J 0 bases; bases outside gene matches: 11. CDR1 SGHVS and CDR2 FNYEAQ come from the germline V gene. The CDR3 spans 18 residues. CDR3 sequence (DNA): TGTGCCAGCAGCTTAGATGCGGGACAGAGCATCATGAACACTGAAGCTTTCTTT. This sequence encodes CASSLDAGQSIMNTEAFF. The full variable domain, in which reference TRBV7-6 and TRBJ1-1 provide the parts outside the CDR3, is GAGVSQSPRYKVTKRGQDVALRCDPISGHVSLYWYRQALGQGPEFLTYFNYEAQQDKSGLPNDRFSAERPEGSISTLTIQRTEQRDSAMYRCASSLDAGQSIMNTEAFFGQGTRLTVV.

This clonotype was observed a handful of times. The V gene is TRBV11-2, the J gene TRBJ2-5; D unclear. With 5 bases removed from V and 5 bases from J, the gap between germline ends came to 12 bases. Germline-derived CDR1 and CDR2 are SGHAT and FQNNGV. The CDR3 totals 13 residues. CDR3 coding DNA: TGTGCCAGCAGCCGGGCTCGGGTGGAGACCCAGTACTTC. Amino acid sequence: CASSRARVETQYF.

The V and J genes are TRBV5-1 and TRBJ2-1; 7 bases are shared with TRBD1. Germline loops: CDR1 SGHRS, CDR2 YFSETQ. The CDR3 has 15 amino acids. Germline trimming cut 2 bases from V and 8 bases from J; bases unmatched to any gene: 10. The CDR3 region has the DNA TGCGCCAGCAGCTTCCAGGGGGATCGTAGCGATGAGCAGTTCTTC. Amino acid sequence: CASSFQGDRSDEQFF.

This chain connects TRBV25-1 to TRBJ1-4; 8 nucleotides agree with TRBD1. This CDR3 has 14 residues. Unmatched junction bases numbered 9, after V lost 7 bases and J lost 8 bases. The germline V gene has CDR1 MGHDK and CDR2 SYGVNS. CDR3 sequence: CASTPQGAGEKLFF. The CDR3 DNA is TGTGCCAGCACTCCCCAGGGGGCGGGGGAAAAACTGTTTTTT.

The J gene is TRBJ2-7, the V gene TRBV27; tentatively, D is TRBD2 (5 bases). The CDR3 has 13 residues. V was cut by 1 base and J by 6 bases, with 10 bases left in between. Germline CDR1 and CDR2: MNHEY and SMNVEV (reference sequence). The CDR3 region is CASSLWERGEQYF. The CDR3, as DNA: TGTGCCAGCAGTTTATGGGAACGGGGCGAGCAGTACTTC.

This clonotype was counted a few times. The chain recombines TRBV4-1 with TRBJ2-7; 9 nucleotides match TRBD2. The CDR3 runs to 16 residues. Trimming took 0 bases from V and 6 from J; bases not matched to a gene: 9. Germline lookup yields CDR1 MGHRA and CDR2 YSYEKL. This CDR3 is CASSQDWTSVLGEQYF. The CDR3, as DNA: TGCGCCAGCAGCCAAGACTGGACTAGCGTGTTAGGCGAGCAGTACTTC.

This clonotype showed up just a few times. The chain employs TRBV6-5 and TRBJ1-1; TRBD1 is a possible D gene (6 bases). V gave up 6 bases and J gave up 3 bases, with 14 bases separating them. The germline CDR1 and CDR2 sequences are MNHEY and SVGAGI. This CDR3 spans 14 amino acids. CDR3 nucleotide sequence: TGTGCCAGCAGAGAGTGGGGGGCTGACACTGAAGCTTTCTTT. The encoded protein is CASREWGADTEAFF.

This clonotype was detected a few times. The chain has TRBV15 and TRBJ2-5; D is uncertain. V dropped 3 bases and J dropped 3 bases, with 8 bases sitting between them. This CDR3 contains 13 residues. Germline assignment: CDR1 LNHNV and CDR2 YYDKDF (reference sequence). The DNA for the CDR3 is TGTGCCACCAGCAGGAGATGGGAAGAGACCCAGTACTTC. It is translated as CATSRRWEETQYF.